Shown below are 3 T cell receptor beta chains from a single sample sequenced in a study of shared clonotypes between healthy human individuals. The method was immunoSEQ multiplex PCR; TCRdb's version includes in-frame clones alone and lacks a portion of them. The sample yields around 600,000 clones, 95% seen once. Terminally differentiated effector memory CD45RA+ cells were excluded by CCR7 positive selection of CD45RO-negative cells. What was sequenced was naive CD8+ T cells sorted from blood. The receptors were sampled from a woman in her 30s in good health.

CDR3 nucleotide sequence: TGTGCCAGCAGTCCCGGACCAGCGGCCGGGGAGCTGTTTTTT. Its translation is CASSPGPAAGELFF. J is TRBJ2-2 and V is TRBV27, with TRBD2 as a possible D gene (5 bases). The V gene's germline CDR1 is MNHEY and CDR2 SMNVEV (reference sequence). Trimming shortened V by 5 bases and J by 6 bases, and 13 bases separated the two germline ends. The CDR3 is 14 residues long.

The genes are TRBV27 and TRBJ2-2; no clear D. Germline CDR1 reads MNHEY; CDR2 reads SMNVEV (reference sequence). The V end was cut by 5 bases, the J end by 6 bases, with 4 bases between. This CDR3 is built from 11 residues. The DNA of the CDR3 is TGTGCCAGCAGTCGGGCCGGGGAGCTGTTTTTT. This translates into CASSRAGELFF.

The chain combines TRBV11-3 with TRBJ1-1; 7 nucleotides match TRBD1. The V and J ends lost 2 bases and 8 bases, in that order; junction bases with no gene match: 5. CDR3 length equals 13 residues. The germline V gene encodes CDR1 SGHNT and CDR2 YENEEA. As DNA, the CDR3 is TGTGCCAGCAGCTTAAGACAGGGACGGGAAGCTTTCTTT. This sequence encodes CASSLRQGREAFF. Filled out from reference TRBV11-3 and TRBJ1-1, the complete variable domain reads EAGVVQSPRYKIIEKKQPVAFWCNPISGHNTLYWYLQNLGQGPELLIRYENEEAVDDSQLPKDRFSAERLKGVDSTLKIQPAELGDSAVYLCASSLRQGREAFFGQGTRLTVV.